This TCR beta chain came from a study of OX40 agonist ivuxolimab in advanced cancers. The germline CDR1 and CDR2 sequences are KGHSH and LQKENI. This CDR3 region has 14 residues. V dropped 5 bases and J dropped 7; count of bases not matched to a gene: 10. This clone was seen just once. Its antigen remains unidentified. TCRdb's copy holds only in-frame clones and misses some; the assay was immunoSEQ multiplex PCR. The profile shows roughly 93,000 clones, under 85% of them singletons. Study-wide results and caveats: Clonal expansion from baseline to week 6 occurred in both CD4+ and CD8+ T cells.

This clonotype was sampled from an adult with an advanced solid tumor such as melanoma, head and neck, liver or kidney cancer. The sample consisted of CD4+ or CD8+ T cells sorted from blood, taken in a trial of the OX40 agonist ivuxolimab. J is TRBJ1-2 and V is TRBV18, with TRBD1 matching over 7 bases. The CDR3 spells CASSADRSAAGYTF. CDR3 sequence (DNA): TGTGCCAGCTCAGCGGACAGGAGCGCTGCTGGCTACACCTTC.